The 21 T cell receptor beta chains in this list originate from one sample, sequenced in a study of blood T cell repertoires in COVID-19. Assay used: immunoSEQ multiplex PCR; TCRdb lists only in-frame clones, some missing. The sample comprises around 470,000 clones, less than 95% of which are singletons, and 0.6% to 0.7% rests with the top ten. The sample consisted of PBMCs or T cells enriched from blood (not recorded which). The receptors stem from a man younger than 30 who had recovered from COVID-19.

A note on this clone: Different DNA sequences within this sample yield the same CDR3. The CDR3 is CASSWGTSGRASQETQYF. The CDR3 coding sequence is TGCGCCAGCAGCTGGGGGACTAGCGGGAGGGCTAGTCAGGAGACCCAGTACTTC. The chain has TRBV5-1 and TRBJ2-5; 16 bases map to TRBD2. The CDR3 sequence is 18 residues long. Germline V lookup: CDR1 SGHRS, CDR2 YFSETQ. V dropped 3 bases and J dropped 5; count of bases not matched to a gene: 10.

Of note for this clone: Mismatch with germline at one junction end may stem from a read error. This chain links TRBV5-1 with TRBJ2-1, with a tentative D call TRBD1 (6 bases). Germline V lookup: CDR1 SGHRS, CDR2 YFSETQ. The CDR3 consists of 15 residues. The CDR3 DNA follows: TGCGCCAGCAGTTTGGACAGTCTTCCCTACAATGAGCAGTTCTTC. Its protein product is CASSLDSLPYNEQFF.

This clone appeared once. The chain recombines TRBV3-1 (or the pseudogene TRBV3-2) with TRBJ1-3; D unresolved. Germline CDR1 LGHDT, CDR2 YNNKEL (reference sequence). The length of the CDR3 is 13 residues. The V gene lost 3 bases and the J gene lost 4 bases, with 7 bases spanning the gap. CDR3 sequence (DNA): TGTGCCAGCAGCCAGGCAATCGGAAACACCATATATTTT. This sequence encodes CASSQAIGNTIYF.

The chain couples TRBV6-5 to TRBJ1-4; 8 bases agree with TRBD1. The CDR3 is 15 residues long. After removal of 0 bases from V and 8 bases from J, the junction contained 5 bases not matched to a gene. The germline V gene has CDR1 MNHEY and CDR2 SVGAGI. The CDR3: CASSYSTGAREKLFF. DNA of the CDR3: TGTGCCAGCAGTTACTCGACAGGGGCGCGGGAAAAACTGTTTTTT.

This chain connects TRBV27 to TRBJ2-1, with TRBD2 matching 7 bases. The CDR3 has 15 residues. The germline V gene has CDR1 MNHEY and CDR2 SMNVEV (reference sequence). The V segment lost 5 bases and the J segment 6 bases; nucleotides outside the gene matches: 10. The CDR3 DNA follows: TGTGCCAGCAGTCTGAGGGGAGGGGTATTCAATGAGCAGTTCTTC. Translation: CASSLRGGVFNEQFF.

The V call is TRBV5-1, the J call TRBJ2-3; 8 bases are a match to TRBD2. The CDR3 loop spans 14 amino acids. The germline V gene encodes CDR1 SGHRS and CDR2 YFSETQ. J gave up 5 bases and V 7 bases, and 9 bases lay outside the gene matches. As DNA, the CDR3 is TGCGCCAGCTCGCCACTAGCGGCGAAAGATACGCAGTATTTT. Translation: CASSPLAAKDTQYF. Drawing the rest from reference TRBV5-1 and TRBJ2-3, the complete variable domain is KAGVTQTPRYLIKTRGQQVTLSCSPISGHRSVSWYQQTPGQGLQFLFEYFSETQRNKGNFPGRFSGRQFSNSRSEMNVSTLELGDSALYLCASSPLAAKDTQYFGPGTRLTVL.

The chain joins TRBV3-1 (or the pseudogene TRBV3-2) to TRBJ1-1; D is unclear. Trimming stripped 4 bases from V and 4 bases from J, with 19 bases between. Germline lookup yields CDR1 LGHDT and CDR2 YNNKEL (reference sequence). CDR3 length: 16 residues. The CDR3 sequence is CASSPTEALRATEAFF. The CDR3 bases are TGTGCCAGCAGCCCTACCGAAGCTCTCCGTGCCACTGAAGCTTTCTTT.

This clone was seen only once. The chain combines TRBV2 with TRBJ2-7, with 9 bases fitting TRBD1. With V trimmed by 4 bases and J by 3 bases, 13 bases remained unmatched. The CDR3 totals 17 residues. Germline values: CDR1 SNHLY, CDR2 FYNNEI. CDR3 coding DNA: TGTGCCAGCAGTGCCCGCCGTCTGGACAGGGGAAGCTACGAGCAGTACTTC. This encodes CASSARRLDRGSYEQYF.

The chain links TRBV6-2 or TRBV6-3 to TRBJ1-1; D possibly corresponds to TRBD1 (5 bases). From germline, CDR1 is MNHEY and CDR2 SVGEGT. The CDR3 sequence is 15 residues long. V lost 0 bases and J lost 5, with 13 bases in between. This CDR3 reads CASSYSGQGVTEAFF. CDR3 in DNA: TGTGCCAGCAGTTACTCTGGTCAGGGTGTGACTGAAGCTTTCTTT.

The J gene is TRBJ2-1, the V gene TRBV27, with D unclear. Looked up from germline, CDR1 is MNHEY and CDR2 is SMNVEV (reference sequence). The CDR3 is 13 residues long. The V gene lost 7 bases and the J gene lost 0 bases, with 7 bases spanning the gap. The CDR3 coding sequence is TGTGCCAGCAAAAGGAGCTCCTACAATGAGCAGTTCTTC. Protein product: CASKRSSYNEQFF.

This chain links TRBV6-5 with TRBJ1-2, with D maybe TRBD1 (6 bases). The V end was cut by 6 bases, the J end by 8 bases, with 22 bases between. The CDR3 spans 15 residues. Germline lookup yields CDR1 MNHEY and CDR2 SVGAGI. Here the CDR3 reads CASSHYPGAGEGYTF. Here the CDR3 DNA reads TGTGCCAGCAGCCATTATCCAGGGGCGGGCGAAGGCTACACCTTC.

This rearrangement joins TRBV25-1 to TRBJ1-1; 7 nucleotides match TRBD1. The CDR3 is 12 residues long. In germline, CDR1 is MGHDK, CDR2 SYGVNS. Germline trimming cut 6 bases from V and 7 bases from J; bases unmatched to any gene: 5. The CDR3 DNA is TGTGCCAGCAGGACAGGGACCTATGAAGCTTTCTTT. Translating gives CASRTGTYEAFF.

The rearrangement links TRBV6-5 to TRBJ1-1; 9 bases match TRBD1. Looked up from germline, CDR1 is MNHEY and CDR2 is SVGAGI. The CDR3 consists of 16 residues. The junction had 10 bases not matched to a gene; V was cut back by 4 bases and J by 4 bases. The chain's CDR3 is CASSSSQGARGTEAFF. The CDR3 DNA reads as TGTGCCAGCAGTTCCTCACAGGGGGCGCGGGGCACTGAAGCTTTCTTT.

This sequence joins TRBV2 and TRBJ2-1, with TRBD2 identical over 15 bases. The V segment lost 5 bases and the J segment 8 bases; nucleotides outside the gene matches: 4. The CDR3 is 15 amino acids. Germline V gives CDR1 SNHLY, CDR2 FYNNEI. CDR3 coding DNA: TGTGCCAGCAGTCGGACTAGCGGGAGGGATTATGAGCAGTTCTTC. Translated, it gives CASSRTSGRDYEQFF.

The V call is TRBV9, the J call TRBJ1-5, with 8 bases fitting TRBD1. Per germline, CDR1 SGDLS and CDR2 YYNGEE. The CDR3 consists of 15 residues. The trim removed 0 bases at V and 4 bases at J, leaving 3 bases unmatched. DNA for the CDR3: TGTGCCAGCAGCGTAGGGGACAGGCAGAATCAGCCCCAGCATTTT. It is translated as CASSVGDRQNQPQHF.

This clone was picked up a small number of times. The chain uses TRBV9 and TRBJ1-6, with D unresolved. V dropped 3 bases and J dropped 7 bases, with 14 bases sitting between them. There are 15 residues in the CDR3. CDR1 is SGDLS, CDR2 YYNGEE, per germline. The CDR3 DNA is TGTGCCAGCAGCGCCCGGCTTGGGGAGAATTCACCCCTCCACTTT. Its translation is CASSARLGENSPLHF.

The CDR3 reads CASSIDVRTANQPQHF. CDR3 nucleotides: TGTGCCAGTAGTATAGATGTTAGGACAGCCAATCAGCCCCAGCATTTT. The chain recombines TRBV19 with TRBJ1-5; tentatively, D is TRBD1 (6 bases). Trimming left V 0 bases short and J 3 bases short, with 12 bases between. Germline CDR1 and CDR2: LNHDA and SQIVND (reference sequence). This CDR3 comprises 16 residues.

The chain has TRBV6-5 and TRBJ2-3; D may be TRBD2 (5 bases). The V end lost 0 bases, the J end lost 7 bases, and 14 bases lay between the germline ends. The germline CDR1 and CDR2 sequences are MNHEY and SVGAGI. The CDR3 has 15 amino acids. The CDR3 nucleotides read TGTGCCAGCAGTTACTCGCTAGGTCGAGGGAATACGCAGTATTTT. Protein sequence: CASSYSLGRGNTQYF.

The chain is built from TRBV27 and TRBJ2-7; TRBD2 matches at 13 bases. Germline trimming cut 6 bases from V and 0 bases from J; bases unmatched to any gene: 8. The length of the CDR3 is 17 residues. The germline V gene has CDR1 MNHEY and CDR2 SMNVEV (reference sequence). CDR3 in DNA: TGTGCCAGCAGGAGGACAGGGACTAGCGGGGCCTCCTACGAGCAGTACTTC. Its translation is CASRRTGTSGASYEQYF.

The V and J genes are TRBV7-6 and TRBJ1-2, with 10 bases lining up with TRBD1. V lost 0 bases, J lost 5 bases, and 12 bases stayed unmatched. Per the germline V gene, CDR1 is SGHVS and CDR2 is FNYEAQ. The length of the CDR3 is 18 residues. The chain's CDR3 is CASSLAPTGGVSQYGYTF. The CDR3 nucleotides read TGTGCCAGCAGCTTAGCACCGACAGGGGGCGTCTCTCAGTATGGCTACACCTTC.

This clone appeared once. The chain recombines TRBV19 with TRBJ1-5; 10 nucleotides match TRBD1. Germline V CDR1 and CDR2: LNHDA, SQIVND (reference sequence). The V gene end was trimmed by 5 bases and the J gene end by 6 bases; junction bases not matched to a gene: 13. The CDR3 totals 17 residues. The DNA of the CDR3 is TGTGCCAGTAGTGCTGGAAGGGACAGGGGTTTCGGTCAGCCCCAGCATTTT. This encodes CASSAGRDRGFGQPQHF.